The 16 T cell receptor beta chains below come from one sample, sequenced in a study of cytomegalovirus exposure and HLA in healthy donors. The PCR contained 60 Vbeta and 13 Jbeta primers. Only in-frame clones appear in the TCRdb table, and some are missing; sequencing was by immunoSEQ multiplex PCR. The sample shows tens of thousands of clones, and 4% sits with its ten largest clones. Input material: PBMCs. These receptors all stem from a male donor in good health and CMV-seronegative.

This chain uses TRBV7-6 with TRBJ2-5; 9 bases map to TRBD2. Germline lookup yields CDR1 SGHVS and CDR2 FNYEAQ. V was pared by 5 bases and J by 4 bases, with 2 bases of the junction left unmatched. The CDR3 covers 13 residues. CDR3 in amino acids: CASSGSGGETQYF. In DNA, the CDR3 is TGTGCCAGCAGCGGTAGCGGGGGAGAGACCCAGTACTTC.

The CDR3 nucleotides read TGCGCCAGCAGCTTGGGGGACTTAGCCTACGAGCAGTACTTC. It translates to CASSLGDLAYEQYF. The genes are TRBV5-1 and TRBJ2-7, with D tentatively TRBD2 (6 bases). CDR1 SGHRS and CDR2 YFSETQ come from the germline V gene. With 0 bases removed from V and 2 bases from J, the gap between germline ends came to 9 bases. The CDR3 spans 14 residues.

The genes are TRBV4-2 and TRBJ2-4, with TRBD1 matching over 9 bases. J lost 6 bases, V lost 2 bases, and 11 bases had no gene match. The germline V gene has CDR1 LGHNA and CDR2 YNFKEQ. This CDR3 is 17 amino acids long. The CDR3: CASSQPGTGMGSNIQYF. CDR3 sequence (DNA): TGTGCCAGCAGCCAACCAGGGACAGGGATGGGCTCAAACATTCAGTACTTC.

The chain combines TRBV11-2 with TRBJ2-1, with TRBD2 identical over 8 bases. Germline trimming cut 0 bases from V and 7 bases from J; bases unmatched to any gene: 8. The CDR3 totals 16 residues. Germline CDR1 is SGHAT and CDR2 is FQNNGV. The CDR3 sequence: CASSLEARGAANEQFF. As DNA, the CDR3 is TGTGCCAGCAGCTTAGAGGCGCGGGGGGCAGCAAATGAGCAGTTCTTC.

The chain is built from TRBV5-1 and TRBJ1-2; D remains ambiguous. Per the germline V gene, CDR1 is SGHRS and CDR2 is YFSETQ. This CDR3 has 14 amino acids. The V and J ends lost 0 bases and 0 bases respectively, with 6 bases between them. CDR3 sequence: CASSLGPANYGYTF. Here the CDR3 DNA reads TGCGCCAGCAGCTTGGGCCCAGCTAACTATGGCTACACCTTC.

The chain combines TRBV5-5 with TRBJ2-5, with 7 bases matching TRBD1. Germline values: CDR1 SGHKS, CDR2 YYEKEE (reference sequence). The V gene end was trimmed by 3 bases and the J gene end by 5 bases; junction bases not matched to a gene: 7. The CDR3 consists of 14 residues. The CDR3 here is CASSSGTAPETQYF. The CDR3 bases are TGTGCCAGCAGCTCCGGGACAGCCCCGGAGACCCAGTACTTC.

The chain uses TRBV4-3 and TRBJ2-1, with a possible D match to TRBD2 (6 bases). Germline loops: CDR1 LGHNA, CDR2 YSLEER. The V end lost 3 bases, the J end lost 2 bases, and 11 bases lay between the germline ends. The CDR3 is 15 residues long. CDR3 in DNA: TGCGCCAGCAGCCAGGAGGGAGGCGCCTACAATGAGCAGTTCTTC. It specifies CASSQEGGAYNEQFF.

The chain has TRBV25-1 and TRBJ1-1, with TRBD1 matching 7 bases. V lost 8 bases to trimming and J lost 2 bases; unmatched junction nucleotides: 5. CDR3 length equals 13 residues. Per germline, CDR1 MGHDK and CDR2 SYGVNS. The CDR3 bases are TGTGCCAGCCAGGGGACAGTAAACACTGAAGCTTTCTTT. This encodes CASQGTVNTEAFF.

The rearrangement joins TRBV7-9 to TRBJ2-5; 7 bases align to TRBD1. V shed 1 base, J shed 5 bases, and the junction held 7 bases outside the gene matches. Germline V gene data show CDR1 as SEHNR and CDR2 as FQNEAQ (reference sequence). The CDR3 is 15 residues long. Here the CDR3 reads CASSLVGLQGETQYF. The CDR3, as DNA: TGTGCCAGCAGCTTAGTAGGATTACAGGGGGAGACCCAGTACTTC.

The chain carries TRBV4-3 and TRBJ1-2; the D is unclear. Germline CDR1 and CDR2: LGHNA and YSLEER. The CDR3 has 15 residues. V was trimmed by 1 base and J by 0 bases, leaving 9 bases between them. The CDR3 DNA is TGCGCCAGCAGCCAAGTCAGGACTTCTAACTATGGCTACACCTTC. Translated, it gives CASSQVRTSNYGYTF.

This rearrangement joins TRBV7-9 to TRBJ2-1; 8 nucleotides align to TRBD2. The germline V gene encodes CDR1 SEHNR and CDR2 FQNEAQ (reference sequence). Germline trimming cut 3 bases from V and 5 bases from J; bases unmatched to any gene: 6. The CDR3 has 15 residues. The CDR3 coding sequence is TGTGCCAGCAGCTTCCCCTCGCGGGGGGACAATGAGCAGTTCTTC. It specifies CASSFPSRGDNEQFF. The whole variable domain, filled in from reference TRBV7-9 and TRBJ2-1, reads DTGVSQNPRHKITKRGQNVTFRCDPISEHNRLYWYRQTLGQGPEFLTYFQNEAQLEKSRLLSDRFSAERPKGSFSTLEIQRTEQGDSAMYLCASSFPSRGDNEQFFGPGTRLTVL.

The chain joins TRBV30 to TRBJ2-3; no firm D call. This CDR3 region has 14 residues. The germline V gene encodes CDR1 GTSNPN and CDR2 SVGIG (reference sequence). Trimming shortened V by 2 bases and J by 4 bases, and 13 bases separated the two germline ends. The CDR3 here is CAWSRLEQSDTQYF. Here the CDR3 DNA reads TGTGCCTGGAGTAGATTAGAGCAATCAGATACGCAGTATTTT.

The V and J genes are TRBV6-1 and TRBJ1-5; maybe TRBD1 (6 bases). This CDR3 region has 16 residues. Trimming took off 3 bases at V and 0 bases at J, with 12 bases between the two ends. CDR1 MNHNS and CDR2 SASEGT come from the germline V gene. In DNA form, the CDR3 reads TGTGCCAGCAGTGAGGGGGCAGTTTATAGCAATCAGCCCCAGCATTTT. This codes for CASSEGAVYSNQPQHF.

The V gene is TRBV7-2, the J gene TRBJ2-1; TRBD2 aligns across 10 bases. The CDR3 contains 17 residues. V lost 5 bases and J lost 5; bases outside the gene matches: 12. Germline values: CDR1 SGHTA, CDR2 FQGNSA. CDR3 in amino acids: CASSLEIGLAADNEQFF. CDR3 nucleotide sequence: TGTGCCAGCAGCCTTGAAATAGGACTAGCGGCCGACAATGAGCAGTTCTTC. The whole variable domain, remainder taken from reference TRBV7-2 and TRBJ2-1, is GAGVSQSPSNKVTEKGKDVELRCDPISGHTALYWYRQSLGQGLEFLIYFQGNSAPDKSGLPSDRFSAERTGGSVSTLTIQRTQQEDSAVYLCASSLEIGLAADNEQFFGPGTRLTVL.

This chain links TRBV6-1 with TRBJ2-6; tentative D call: TRBD1 (5 bases). Trimming cost V 1 base and J 0 bases, with 13 bases left between them. This CDR3 has 18 residues. The germline V gene encodes CDR1 MNHNS and CDR2 SASEGT. CDR3 sequence reads: CASSEGQGSSSGANVLTF. The CDR3 coding sequence is TGTGCCAGCAGTGAAGGTCAGGGCTCTAGCTCTGGGGCCAACGTCCTGACTTTC.

The chain employs TRBV4-3 and TRBJ1-2; D perhaps matches TRBD1 (5 bases). The CDR3 covers 15 residues. The V and J ends lost 3 bases and 4 bases respectively, with 15 bases between them. Germline V gene sequence: CDR1 LGHNA, CDR2 YSLEER. CDR3 nucleotide sequence: TGCGCCAGCAGCCATAGCGGGCCCGGGACCTATGGCTACACCTTC. It encodes CASSHSGPGTYGYTF.